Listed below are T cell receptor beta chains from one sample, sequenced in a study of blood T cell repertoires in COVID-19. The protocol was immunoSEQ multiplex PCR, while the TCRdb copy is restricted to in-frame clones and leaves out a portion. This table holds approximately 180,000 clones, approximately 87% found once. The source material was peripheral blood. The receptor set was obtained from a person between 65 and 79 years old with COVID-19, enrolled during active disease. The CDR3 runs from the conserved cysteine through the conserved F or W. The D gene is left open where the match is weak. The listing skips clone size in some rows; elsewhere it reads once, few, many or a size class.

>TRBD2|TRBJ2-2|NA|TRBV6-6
CASLGLAGGYGELFF
TGTGCCAGCCTCGGACTAGCGGGGGGTTATGGGGAGCTGTTTTTT
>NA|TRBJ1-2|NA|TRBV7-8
CASSLALTLGSTFYGYTF
TGTGCCAGCAGCTTAGCCCTCACATTGGGGAGTACCTTCTATGGCTACACCTTC
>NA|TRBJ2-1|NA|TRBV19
CASSIELAYNEQFF
TGTGCCAGTAGTATTGAACTAGCCTACAATGAGCAGTTCTTC
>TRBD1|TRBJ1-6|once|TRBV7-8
CASSLPGTGGSYNSPLHF
TGTGCCAGCAGCCTCCCCGGGACAGGGGGCTCCTATAATTCACCCCTCCACTTT
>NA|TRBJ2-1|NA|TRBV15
CATSRAQAEGLDEQFF
TGTGCCACCAGCAGAGCCCAAGCGGAGGGATTGGATGAGCAGTTCTTC
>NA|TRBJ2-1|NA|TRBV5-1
CASSLVPGDNEQFF
TGCGCCAGCAGCTTGGTGCCAGGGGATAATGAGCAGTTCTTC
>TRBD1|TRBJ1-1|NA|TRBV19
CASSIGPGGTEAFF
TGTGCCAGTAGTATCGGGCCAGGGGGAACTGAAGCTTTCTTT
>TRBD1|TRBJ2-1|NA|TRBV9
CASSVRDRVNEQFF
TGTGCCAGCAGCGTTCGGGACAGGGTCAATGAGCAGTTCTTC
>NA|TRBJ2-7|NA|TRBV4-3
CASSQQLAASYEQYF
TGCGCCAGCAGCCAACAGTTGGCGGCCTCCTACGAGCAGTACTTC
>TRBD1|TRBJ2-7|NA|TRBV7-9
CASSTTDRGYEQYF
TGTGCCAGCAGCACCACGGACAGGGGCTACGAGCAGTACTTC
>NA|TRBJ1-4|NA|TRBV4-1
CASSGNTGANEKLFF
TGCGCCAGCAGTGGAAATACAGGAGCTAATGAAAAACTGTTTTTT
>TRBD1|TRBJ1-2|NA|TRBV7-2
CASSFSQGGYGYTF
TGTGCCAGCAGCTTCTCGCAGGGGGGCTATGGCTACACCTTC
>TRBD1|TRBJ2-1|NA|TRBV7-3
CASSLQGGTYNEQFF
TGTGCCAGCAGCTTACAAGGGGGCACCTACAATGAGCAGTTCTTC
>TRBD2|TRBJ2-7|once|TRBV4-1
CASSPTPGTTLHYEQYF
TGCGCCAGCAGCCCGACCCCCGGGACTACCCTACACTACGAGCAGTACTTC
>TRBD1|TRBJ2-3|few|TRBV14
CASSQKDRGWDTQYF
TGTGCCAGCAGCCAAAAGGACAGGGGATGGGATACGCAGTATTTT
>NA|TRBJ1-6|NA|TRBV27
CASSSTLLDRLGSPLHF
TGTGCCAGCAGTTCCACCCTACTCGACCGACTGGGTTCACCCCTCCACTTT
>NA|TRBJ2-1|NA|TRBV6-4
CASSEVQGSYNEQFF
TGTGCCAGCAGTGAGGTACAGGGCTCCTACAATGAGCAGTTCTTC
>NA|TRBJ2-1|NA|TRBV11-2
CASSLIGANEQFF
TGTGCCAGCAGCCTGATAGGAGCGAATGAGCAGTTCTTC
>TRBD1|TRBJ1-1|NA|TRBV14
CASSHARGRVDTEAFF
TGTGCCAGCAGCCATGCCAGGGGGCGGGTGGACACTGAAGCTTTCTTT
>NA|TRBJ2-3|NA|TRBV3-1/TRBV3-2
CASSQDVRPTDTQYF
TGTGCCAGCAGCCAAGACGTCAGGCCCACAGATACGCAGTATTTT
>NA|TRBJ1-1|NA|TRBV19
CASSSGQNTEAFF
TGTGCCAGTAGTAGCGGGCAGAACACTGAAGCTTTCTTT
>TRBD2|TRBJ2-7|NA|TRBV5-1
CASSPVQRGTSREQYF
TGCGCCAGCAGCCCGGTTCAGCGGGGTACCTCCCGAGAGCAGTACTTC
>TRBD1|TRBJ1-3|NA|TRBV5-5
CASSPGTAGNTIYF
TGTGCCAGCAGCCCTGGGACAGCGGGAAACACCATATATTTT
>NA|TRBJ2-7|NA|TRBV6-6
CASSPHTYEQYF
TGTGCCAGCAGTCCTCACACGTACGAGCAGTACTTC
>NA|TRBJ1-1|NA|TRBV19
CASRTATNTEAFF
TGTGCCAGCAGGACAGCGACGAACACTGAAGCTTTCTTT
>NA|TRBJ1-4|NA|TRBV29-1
CSAAPAGVYEKLFF
TGCAGCGCTGCCCCGGCAGGGGTTTACGAAAAACTGTTTTTT
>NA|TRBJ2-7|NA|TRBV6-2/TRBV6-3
CASSYSRTYPGQNFYEQYF
TGTGCCAGCAGTTACTCGAGGACTTACCCGGGACAAAACTTCTACGAGCAGTACTTC
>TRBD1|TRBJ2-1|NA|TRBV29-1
CSVAGTGINEQFF
TGCAGCGTTGCCGGGACAGGGATCAATGAGCAGTTCTTC
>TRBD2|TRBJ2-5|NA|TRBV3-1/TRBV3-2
CARGGEAGETQYF
TGTGCCCGCGGGGGGGAGGCCGGGGAGACCCAGTACTTC
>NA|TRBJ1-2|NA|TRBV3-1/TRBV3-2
CASSQGGGSYYGYTF
TGTGCCAGCAGCCAAGGGGGGGGTTCGTACTATGGCTACACCTTC
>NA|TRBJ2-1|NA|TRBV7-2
CASTGQGLAGGNEQFF
TGTGCCAGCACCGGACAGGGGCTAGCGGGCGGGAATGAGCAGTTCTTC
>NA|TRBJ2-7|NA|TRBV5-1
CASTQASPYEQYF
TGCGCCAGCACCCAGGCGTCCCCCTACGAGCAGTACTTC
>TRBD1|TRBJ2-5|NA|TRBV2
CASSRQGAQGETQYF
TGTGCCAGCAGCCGACAGGGGGCGCAAGGGGAGACCCAGTACTTC
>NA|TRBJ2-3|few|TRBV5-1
CASSLRGAYTDTQYF
TGCGCCAGCAGCTTACGGGGGGCTTACACAGATACGCAGTATTTT
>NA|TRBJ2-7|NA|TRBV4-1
CASSQYTTEIYEQYF
TGCGCCAGCAGCCAATACACCACAGAGATCTACGAGCAGTACTTC
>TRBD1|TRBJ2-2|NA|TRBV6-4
CASARTPRGMGTGELFF
TGTGCCAGCGCCAGGACGCCCAGGGGGATGGGCACCGGGGAGCTGTTTTTT
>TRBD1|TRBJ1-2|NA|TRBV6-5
CATYQTGGSTGYTF
TGTGCCACATATCAGACAGGGGGCTCGACTGGCTACACCTTC
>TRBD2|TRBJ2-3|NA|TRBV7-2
CASSFGLAGGADTQYF
TGTGCCAGCAGCTTCGGACTAGCGGGAGGGGCAGATACGCAGTATTTT
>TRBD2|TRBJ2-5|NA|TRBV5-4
CASSRGLAGVEETQYF
TGTGCCAGCAGCCGGGGACTAGCGGGAGTGGAAGAGACCCAGTACTTC
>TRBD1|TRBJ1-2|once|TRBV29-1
CSTRTGGAYGYTF
TGCAGCACGAGGACAGGGGGAGCCTATGGCTACACCTTC
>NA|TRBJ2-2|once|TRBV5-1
CASSGTGVVTGELFF
TGCGCCAGCAGCGGAACGGGGGTTGTTACCGGGGAGCTGTTTTTT
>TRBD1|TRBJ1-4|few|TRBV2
CASLGQGTNEKLFF
TGTGCCAGTCTGGGACAGGGAACTAATGAAAAACTGTTTTTT
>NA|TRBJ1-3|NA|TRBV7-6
CASSPGAGAASSGNTIYF
TGTGCCAGCAGCCCTGGGGCTGGGGCAGCCAGCTCTGGAAACACCATATATTTT
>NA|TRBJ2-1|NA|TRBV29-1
CSVEYGQTAIYNEQFF
TGCAGCGTTGAATATGGGCAGACAGCAATATACAATGAGCAGTTCTTC
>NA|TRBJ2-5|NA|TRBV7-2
CASSLNPLPPIQETQYF
TGTGCCAGCAGCTTAAATCCGCTCCCCCCTATTCAAGAGACCCAGTACTTC
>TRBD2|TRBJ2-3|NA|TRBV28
CASSFSLAGAPDTQYF
TGTGCCAGCAGTTTTAGTCTAGCGGGGGCGCCAGATACGCAGTATTTT
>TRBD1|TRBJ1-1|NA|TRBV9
CASARDRDATEAFF
TGTGCCAGCGCGCGAGACAGGGATGCTACTGAAGCTTTCTTT
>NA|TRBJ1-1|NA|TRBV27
CASSLSGGRPSF
TGTGCCAGCAGTTTATCGGGGGGTCGACCCAGTTTT
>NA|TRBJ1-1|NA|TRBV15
CATRHLANTEAFF
TGTGCCACCAGACATTTGGCGAACACTGAAGCTTTCTTT
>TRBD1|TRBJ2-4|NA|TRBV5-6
CASSQDRGDIQYF
TGTGCCAGCAGCCAAGACAGGGGGGACATTCAGTACTTC
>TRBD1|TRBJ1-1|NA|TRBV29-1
CSVVQGRSFF
TGCAGCGTTGTACAGGGGAGATCTTTCTTT
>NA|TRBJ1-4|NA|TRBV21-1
CASSKPSRDRANEKLFF
TGTGCCAGCAGCAAGCCCTCCCGGGACAGGGCTAATGAAAAACTGTTTTTT
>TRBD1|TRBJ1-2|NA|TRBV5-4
CASSDPGQQWSGGYTF
TGTGCCAGCAGCGATCCGGGACAGCAGTGGTCGGGAGGCTACACCTTC
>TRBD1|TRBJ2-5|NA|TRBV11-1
CASSWTGIGETQYF
TGTGCCAGCAGCTGGACAGGGATCGGAGAGACCCAGTACTTC
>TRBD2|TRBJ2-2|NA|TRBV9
CASSVRAGANTGELFF
TGTGCCAGCAGCGTACGAGCGGGGGCGAACACCGGGGAGCTGTTTTTT